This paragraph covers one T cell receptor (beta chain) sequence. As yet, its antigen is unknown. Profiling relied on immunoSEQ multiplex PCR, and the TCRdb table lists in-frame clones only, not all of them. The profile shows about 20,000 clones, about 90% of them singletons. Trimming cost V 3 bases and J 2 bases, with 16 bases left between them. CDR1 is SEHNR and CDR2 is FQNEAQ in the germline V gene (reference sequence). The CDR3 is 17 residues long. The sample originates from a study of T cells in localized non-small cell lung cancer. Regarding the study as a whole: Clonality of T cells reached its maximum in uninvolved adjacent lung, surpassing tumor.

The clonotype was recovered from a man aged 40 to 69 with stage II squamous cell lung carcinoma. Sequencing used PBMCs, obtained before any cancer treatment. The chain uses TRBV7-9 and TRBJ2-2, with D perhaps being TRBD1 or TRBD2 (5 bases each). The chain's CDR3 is CASSFPPGTPNTGELFF. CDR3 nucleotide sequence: TGTGCCAGCAGCTTCCCCCCCGGGACCCCTAACACCGGGGAGCTGTTTTTT.